This TCR beta chain appears in the sequencing data of a study of cytomegalovirus exposure and HLA in healthy donors. The PCR contained 60 Vbeta and 13 Jbeta primers. The table came from immunoSEQ multiplex PCR; TCRdb's copy has only in-frame clones and leaves some out. In the table there are 150,000 or so clones, 70% to 90% of which are singletons. The sequence derives from a man in his forties or fifties in good health and CMV-seronegative. The sample taken for sequencing was PBMCs.

The CDR3 nucleotides are TGTGCCAGCAGCCGGGTATTCTGGTTCGCGGAGACCCAGTACTTC. Protein: CASSRVFWFAETQYF. The chain recombines TRBV21-1 with TRBJ2-5; the D call in the table, TRBD2, was not verified against the DNA. TRBV21-1 is a recognized pseudogene. The CDR3 is 15 amino acids.